This is a list of T cell receptor beta chains from one sample in a study of blood T cell repertoires in COVID-19. Sequenced by immunoSEQ multiplex PCR; TCRdb stores in-frame clones only, minus some. The sample carries about 180,000 clones, about 84% recorded once. The sequenced material came from PBMCs or T cells enriched from blood (not recorded which). All receptors come from a young woman who had recovered from COVID-19. CDR3s include the opening cysteine and the closing phenylalanine or tryptophan.

TRBV2	TRBJ2-2	CASSEAGGASGELFF
TRBV18	TRBJ2-1	CASSPGTSAANEQFF
TRBV5-1	TRBJ2-7	CASSLSRGLAGQSSYEQYF
TRBV4-2	TRBJ2-7	CASSQDAASGYEQYF
TRBV6-5	TRBJ1-1	CASSPYTEAFF
TRBV1	TRBJ2-3	CTSSQSKRESSDTQYF
TRBV3-1/TRBV3-2	TRBJ2-2	CASSQVLLTSTGELFF
TRBV7-2	TRBJ1-6	CASSLGGTGFGNSPLHF
TRBV27	TRBJ2-2	CASGRAPRTGELFF
TRBV6-1	TRBJ2-5	CASSEAQGSYQETQYF
TRBV6-5	TRBJ2-7	CATRGIGLYEQYF
TRBV19	TRBJ2-7	CASSILGRGEQYF
TRBV2	TRBJ1-2	CASSEQGAYGYTF
TRBV25-1	TRBJ2-2	CASRKHTGELFF
TRBV29-1	TRBJ2-7	CSVEKRDSYEQYF
TRBV18	TRBJ1-2	CASSPRGDGYTF
TRBV5-1	TRBJ1-2	CASTSGTAGYGYTF
TRBV5-5	TRBJ1-6	CASSLDRFSPLHF
TRBV3-1/TRBV3-2	TRBJ2-7	CASSQDLVTSGSFSSYEQYF
TRBV29-1	TRBJ2-6	CSVTKAGGTGANVLTF
TRBV18	TRBJ2-2	CASSPGVSTGELFF
TRBV4-2	TRBJ2-1	CASSRRTSGRPSSYNEQFF